A single sample gave rise to the 22 T cell receptor beta chains below, sequenced in a study of PD-L1 blockade in urothelial cancer (dated by TCRdb to 2016 to 2017). The time point label of this sample denotes: peripheral blood 6 weeks after treatment start. Libraries were built with the immunoSEQ multiplex PCR assay. TCRdb took this table from immuneACCESS and kept in-frame rearrangements with V and J called. Such tables lack part of the clones; where checked against another copy, unresolved V genes explain under half of the gap, and the rest is unexplained. The sample table lists under 25,000 clones, around 91% of them with a count of one. Jointly, the top ten make up approximately 11% of the sample. Sample: PBMCs, taken around atezolizumab (anti-PD-L1) treatment. The receptors here all came from a woman aged 55-69 years with urothelial cancer.

The rearrangement uses TRBV11-3 and TRBJ1-1, with D maybe TRBD1 (5 bases). The CDR3 is 14 amino acids. V lost 0 bases and J 6 bases, leaving 11 bases between the germline ends. CDR1 is SGHNT and CDR2 is YENEEA in the germline V gene. The CDR3 protein is CASSLDRASAEAFF. CDR3 nucleotides: TGTGCCAGCAGCTTAGACAGGGCAAGTGCTGAAGCTTTCTTT.

CDR3 residues: CASSLGLPPGYEQYF. The CDR3 DNA follows: TGTGCCAGCAGTCTCGGACTTCCCCCTGGATACGAGCAGTACTTC. V gene TRBV27 combines with J gene TRBJ2-7, with a possible D match to TRBD2 (5 bases). There are 15 residues in the CDR3. Germline V gene sequence: CDR1 MNHEY, CDR2 SMNVEV (reference sequence). Trimming shortened V by 5 bases and J by 4 bases, and 18 bases separated the two germline ends.

The rearrangement uses TRBV18 and TRBJ1-5; TRBD1 is a possible D gene (5 bases). CDR3 length: 14 residues. The ends were cut back, 3 bases at V and 2 bases at J, with 8 bases in the middle. From germline, CDR1 is KGHSH and CDR2 LQKENI. The CDR3 DNA reads TGTGCCAGCTCACCGTCGGGGGGCAATCAGCCCCAGCATTTT. This encodes CASSPSGGNQPQHF.

This chain connects TRBV6-5 to TRBJ2-7; TRBD2 matches 7 bases. This CDR3 spans 14 amino acids. The germline CDR1 and CDR2 sequences are MNHEY and SVGAGI. Trimming cost V 0 bases and J 1 base; bases outside gene matches: 0. The chain's CDR3 is CASSYSGGSYEQYF. The CDR3 DNA is TGTGCCAGCAGTTACTCGGGAGGGTCCTACGAGCAGTACTTC.

This chain connects TRBV7-9 to TRBJ2-1; no reliable D call. Germline values: CDR1 SEHNR, CDR2 FQNEAQ (reference sequence). The V gene lost 5 bases and the J gene lost 4 bases, with 9 bases spanning the gap. The CDR3 totals 13 residues. The CDR3 spells CASSPDGYNEQFF. The CDR3, as DNA: TGTGCCAGCAGCCCCGACGGGTACAATGAGCAGTTCTTC.

V and J are TRBV5-1 and TRBJ1-2; D gene uncertain. Germline V gene data show CDR1 as SGHRS and CDR2 as YFSETQ. The CDR3 is made up of 19 amino acids. Trimming left V 4 bases short and J 2 bases short, with 27 bases between. The CDR3 loop reads CASSPGWPQNKRINYGYTF. CDR3 coding DNA: TGCGCCAGCAGCCCCGGGTGGCCCCAAAACAAGAGAATAAACTATGGCTACACCTTC.

DNA for the CDR3: TGTGCCAGCAGTGGTGTTTGGACAGAATCCTCTGGGGCCAACGTCCTGACTTTC. Translation gives CASSGVWTESSGANVLTF. V gene TRBV2 combines with J gene TRBJ2-6; possibly TRBD1 for D (6 bases). Germline assignment: CDR1 SNHLY and CDR2 FYNNEI. V dropped 4 bases and J dropped 0 bases, with 16 bases sitting between them. The CDR3 consists of 18 residues.

The V and J genes are TRBV7-2 and TRBJ2-3; possible D gene TRBD2, 6 bases. Per germline, CDR1 SGHTA and CDR2 FQGNSA. The CDR3 loop spans 17 amino acids. Trimming shortened V by 4 bases and J by 1 base, and 18 bases separated the two germline ends. CDR3 sequence: CASSSSSAHLGTDTQYF. For the CDR3, the DNA is TGTGCCAGCAGCTCCTCTAGCGCCCACTTAGGCACAGATACGCAGTATTTT.

This rearrangement joins TRBV7-6 to TRBJ2-3; no clear D. The ends were cut back, 1 base at V and 3 bases at J, with 17 bases in the middle. The CDR3 has 17 residues. Looked up from germline, CDR1 is SGHVS and CDR2 is FNYEAQ. CDR3 sequence: CASSLVTGARGTDTQYF. CDR3 DNA: TGTGCCAGCAGCTTAGTTACGGGTGCCAGAGGAACAGATACGCAGTATTTT. Filled out from reference TRBV7-6 and TRBJ2-3, the complete variable domain reads GAGVSQSPRYKVTKRGQDVALRCDPISGHVSLYWYRQALGQGPEFLTYFNYEAQQDKSGLPNDRFSAERPEGSISTLTIQRTEQRDSAMYRCASSLVTGARGTDTQYFGPGTRLTVL.

The chain carries TRBV6-6 and TRBJ2-3; no firm D call. This CDR3 has 11 amino acids. V lost 7 bases and J 7 bases, leaving 9 bases between the germline ends. Germline CDR1 MNHNY, CDR2 SVGAGI (reference sequence). CDR3 DNA sequence: TGTGCCAGCACCGATAGAAATACGCAGTATTTT. Its protein product is CASTDRNTQYF.

V and J are TRBV6-1 and TRBJ2-1; weak D call: TRBD2 (6 bases). V dropped 2 bases and J dropped 0 bases, with 11 bases sitting between them. This CDR3 spans 16 amino acids. Germline V lookup: CDR1 MNHNS, CDR2 SASEGT. This chain's CDR3 is CASSESGLSSYNEQFF. The CDR3 nucleotides read TGTGCCAGCAGTGAAAGCGGGCTGAGCTCCTACAATGAGCAGTTCTTC.

This chain connects TRBV18 to TRBJ2-1, with D possibly TRBD2 on 5 matching bases. Germline CDR1 and CDR2: KGHSH and LQKENI. The CDR3 is made up of 15 amino acids. Trimming left V 2 bases short and J 4 bases short, with 12 bases between. CDR3 DNA: TGTGCCAGCTCACCAGGATGGGAGTTTTACAATGAGCAGTTCTTC. Translation: CASSPGWEFYNEQFF.

This clone was recorded only once. The chain couples TRBV28 to TRBJ2-5; D perhaps matches TRBD2 (6 bases). CDR3 length: 13 residues. Germline V gene data show CDR1 as MDHEN and CDR2 as SYDVKM. V was cut by 6 bases and J by 5 bases, with 13 bases left in between. In nucleotides, the CDR3 is TGTGCCAGCAGGGGCGGGATAGGGGAGACCCAGTACTTC. Protein sequence: CASRGGIGETQYF.

The CDR3 nucleotides are TGCGCCAGCAGCCAGATAGGACAAAACACCGGGGAGCTGTTTTTT. As protein: CASSQIGQNTGELFF. The chain links TRBV4-3 to TRBJ2-2; the D gene is possibly TRBD1 (5 bases). The CDR3 has 15 amino acids. CDR1 LGHNA and CDR2 YSLEER come from the germline V gene. With 3 bases removed from V and 2 bases from J, the gap between germline ends came to 10 bases.

The chain carries TRBV27 and TRBJ2-5, with D possibly being TRBD1 (6 bases). Trimming cost V 5 bases and J 3 bases, with 22 bases left between them. The CDR3 has 17 amino acids. Germline loops: CDR1 MNHEY, CDR2 SMNVEV (reference sequence). For the CDR3, the DNA is TGTGCCAGCAGTCCCTATACCACCGGGACAATTAAAGAGACCCAGTACTTC. Translation gives CASSPYTTGTIKETQYF.

The V call is TRBV5-6, the J call TRBJ2-7, with D perhaps TRBD1 (6 bases). V lost 0 bases, J lost 5 bases, and 15 bases lay in between. Germline CDR1 SGHDT, CDR2 YYEEEE. The CDR3 consists of 15 residues. CDR3 sequence reads: CASSLATGPLDEQYF. The CDR3 DNA reads as TGTGCCAGCAGCTTGGCGACAGGTCCCCTCGACGAGCAGTACTTC.

CDR3 coding DNA: TGCGCCAGCAGCTTCCAAGCGGGAACTAGCACAGATACGCAGTATTTT. Residues: CASSFQAGTSTDTQYF. V and J are TRBV5-1 and TRBJ2-3; 7 positions match TRBD2. The CDR3 is 16 residues long. Germline V gene sequence: CDR1 SGHRS, CDR2 YFSETQ. Losses at the gene ends were 2 bases for V and 0 bases for J; bases not matched to a gene: 6.

J is TRBJ2-3 and V is TRBV21-1; the D call in the table, TRBD2, was not verified against the DNA. TRBV21-1 is annotated as a pseudogene. CDR3 length equals 19 residues. The CDR3 DNA follows: TGTGCCAGCAGCAAAGTTTGGACGACTAGTCCCCCTAGCACAGATACGCAGTATTTT. It yields the protein CASSKVWTTSPPSTDTQYF.

This chain joins TRBV7-2 and TRBJ2-2; TRBD2 matches 7 bases. Germline CDR1 SGHTA, CDR2 FQGNSA. Trimming removed 6 bases from V and 5 bases from J; junction bases left unmatched: 6. CDR3 size: 14 residues. As DNA, the CDR3 is TGTGCCAGCAGTGGGACTATAACTACCGGGGAGCTGTTTTTT. Amino acids: CASSGTITTGELFF.

In its sample, this clone was seen once. The chain combines TRBV9 with TRBJ2-5, with 7 bases identical to TRBD1. Germline V gene data show CDR1 as SGDLS and CDR2 as YYNGEE. The CDR3 covers 15 residues. The V gene end was trimmed by 3 bases and the J gene end by 0 bases; junction bases not matched to a gene: 5. The CDR3: CASSAQGRDQETQYF. DNA for the CDR3: TGTGCCAGCAGCGCACAGGGGCGCGACCAAGAGACCCAGTACTTC.

This chain joins TRBV27 and TRBJ1-2, with TRBD1 as a possible D gene (6 bases). The CDR3 is made up of 12 amino acids. Germline-derived CDR1 and CDR2 are MNHEY and SMNVEV (reference sequence). V was pared by 5 bases and J by 7 bases, with 11 bases between. Written as DNA, the CDR3 is TGTGCCAGCAGTAAACAGGGTGGTGGCTACACCTTC. Amino acids: CASSKQGGGYTF.

This rearrangement joins TRBV19 to TRBJ1-2; D is possibly TRBD1 (5 bases). The V gene lost 7 bases and the J gene lost 0 bases, with 12 bases spanning the gap. CDR3 size: 14 residues. From germline, CDR1 is LNHDA and CDR2 SQIVND (reference sequence). Here the CDR3 reads CASTADRANYGYTF. In DNA, the CDR3 is TGTGCCAGTACCGCCGACAGAGCTAACTATGGCTACACCTTC.